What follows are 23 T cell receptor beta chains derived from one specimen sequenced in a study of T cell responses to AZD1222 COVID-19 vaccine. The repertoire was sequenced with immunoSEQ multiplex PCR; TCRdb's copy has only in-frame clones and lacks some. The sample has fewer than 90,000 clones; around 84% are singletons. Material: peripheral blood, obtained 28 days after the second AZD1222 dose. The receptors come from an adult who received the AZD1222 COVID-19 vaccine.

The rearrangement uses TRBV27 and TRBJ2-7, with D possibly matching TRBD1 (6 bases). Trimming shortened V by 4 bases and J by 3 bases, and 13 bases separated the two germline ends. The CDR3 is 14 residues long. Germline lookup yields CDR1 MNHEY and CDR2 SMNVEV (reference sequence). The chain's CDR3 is CASSSLGQLYEQYF. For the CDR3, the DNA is TGTGCCAGCAGTTCCCTCGGACAGCTCTACGAGCAGTACTTC.

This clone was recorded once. The DNA of the CDR3 is TGTGCCAGCAACCCCCTGGGTCTGGTACTTGGCTACACCTTC. Translated: CASNPLGLVLGYTF. The rearrangement uses TRBV6-2 or TRBV6-3 and TRBJ1-2; D not certain. Trimming took 7 bases from V and 7 from J, leaving 19 bases between them. CDR1 is MNHEY and CDR2 is SVGEGT in the germline V gene. The CDR3 covers 14 residues.

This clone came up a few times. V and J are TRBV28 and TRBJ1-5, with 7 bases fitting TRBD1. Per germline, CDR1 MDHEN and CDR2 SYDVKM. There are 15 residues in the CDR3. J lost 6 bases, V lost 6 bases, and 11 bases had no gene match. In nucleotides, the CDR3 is TGTGCCAGCAGCCAAAGAGGGGGCGGGGGTCAGCCCCAGCATTTT. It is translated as CASSQRGGGGQPQHF.

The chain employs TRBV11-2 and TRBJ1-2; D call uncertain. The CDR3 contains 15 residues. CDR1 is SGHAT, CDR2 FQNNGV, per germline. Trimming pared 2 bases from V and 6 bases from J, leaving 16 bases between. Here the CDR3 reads CASSLFLVPSHGYTF. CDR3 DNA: TGTGCCAGCAGCTTATTTCTGGTTCCGAGCCATGGCTACACCTTC.

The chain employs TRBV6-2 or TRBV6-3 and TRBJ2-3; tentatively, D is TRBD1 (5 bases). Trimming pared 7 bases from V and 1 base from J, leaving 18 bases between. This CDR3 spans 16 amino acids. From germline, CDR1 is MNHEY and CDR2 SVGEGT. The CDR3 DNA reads TGTGCCAGCATCCCAAGGTGGGGCGCGGGCACAGATACGCAGTATTTT. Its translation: CASIPRWGAGTDTQYF.

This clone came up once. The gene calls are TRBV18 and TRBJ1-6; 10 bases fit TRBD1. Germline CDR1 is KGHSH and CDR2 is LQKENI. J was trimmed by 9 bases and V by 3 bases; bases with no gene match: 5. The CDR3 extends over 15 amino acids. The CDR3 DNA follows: TGTGCCAGCTCACCTAGACAGGGGGCAGGTTCACCCCTCCACTTT. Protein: CASSPRQGAGSPLHF.

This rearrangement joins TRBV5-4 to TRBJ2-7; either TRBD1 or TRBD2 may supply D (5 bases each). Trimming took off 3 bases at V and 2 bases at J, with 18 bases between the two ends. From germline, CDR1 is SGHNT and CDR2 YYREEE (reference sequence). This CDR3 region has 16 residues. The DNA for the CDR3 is TGTGCCAGCAGCTCGATTAGAGGGGTCTCCCCCTACGAGCAGTACTTC. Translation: CASSSIRGVSPYEQYF.

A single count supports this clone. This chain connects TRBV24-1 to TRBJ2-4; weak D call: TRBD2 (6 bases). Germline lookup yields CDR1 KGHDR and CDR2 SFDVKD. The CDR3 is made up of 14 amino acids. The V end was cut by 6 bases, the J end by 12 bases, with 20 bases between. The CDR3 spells CATSPADRPEGQYF. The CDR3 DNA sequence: TGTGCCACCAGTCCCGCGGACCGACCGGAGGGTCAGTACTTC.

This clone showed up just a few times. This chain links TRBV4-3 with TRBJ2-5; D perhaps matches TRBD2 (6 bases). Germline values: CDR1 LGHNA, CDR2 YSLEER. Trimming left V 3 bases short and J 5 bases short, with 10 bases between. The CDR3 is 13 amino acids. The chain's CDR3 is CASSHGGRETQYF. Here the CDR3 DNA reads TGCGCCAGCAGCCATGGAGGGCGGGAGACCCAGTACTTC.

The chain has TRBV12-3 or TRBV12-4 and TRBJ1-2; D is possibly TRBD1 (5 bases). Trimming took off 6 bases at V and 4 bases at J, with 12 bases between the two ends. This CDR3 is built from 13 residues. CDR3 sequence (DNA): TGTGCCAGCAGCCTTGACAGAAGCTATGGCTACACCTTC. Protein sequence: CASSLDRSYGYTF.

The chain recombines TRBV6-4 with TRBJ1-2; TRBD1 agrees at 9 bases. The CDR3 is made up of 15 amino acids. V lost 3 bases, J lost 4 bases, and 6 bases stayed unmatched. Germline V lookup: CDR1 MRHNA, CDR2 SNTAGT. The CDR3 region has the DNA TGTGCCAGCAGTGAAACAGGGGGCAAGGGCTATGGCTACACCTTC. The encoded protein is CASSETGGKGYGYTF.

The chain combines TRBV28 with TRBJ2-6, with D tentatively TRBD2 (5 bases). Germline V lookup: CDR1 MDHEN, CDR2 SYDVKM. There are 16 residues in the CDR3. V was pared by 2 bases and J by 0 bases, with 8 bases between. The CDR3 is CASSLDGGSGANVLTF. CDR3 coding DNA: TGTGCCAGCAGTTTAGACGGAGGCTCTGGGGCCAACGTCCTGACTTTC. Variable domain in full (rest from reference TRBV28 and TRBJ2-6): DVKVTQSSRYLVKRTGEKVFLECVQDMDHENMFWYRQDPGLGLRLIYFSYDVKMKEKGDIPEGYSVSREKKERFSLILESASTNQTSMYLCASSLDGGSGANVLTFGAGSRLTVL.

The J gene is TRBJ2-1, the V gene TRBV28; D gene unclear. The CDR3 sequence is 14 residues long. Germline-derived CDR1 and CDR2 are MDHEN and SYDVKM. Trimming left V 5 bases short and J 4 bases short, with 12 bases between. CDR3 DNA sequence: TGTGCCAGCAGTCAACCGGCGGTTTACAATGAGCAGTTCTTC. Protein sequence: CASSQPAVYNEQFF.

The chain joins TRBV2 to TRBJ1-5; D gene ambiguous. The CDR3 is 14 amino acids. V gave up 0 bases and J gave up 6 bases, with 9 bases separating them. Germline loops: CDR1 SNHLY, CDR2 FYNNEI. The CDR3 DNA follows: TGTGCCAGCAGTGAAGCTGTGGGGTTTCAGCCCCAGCATTTT. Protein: CASSEAVGFQPQHF.

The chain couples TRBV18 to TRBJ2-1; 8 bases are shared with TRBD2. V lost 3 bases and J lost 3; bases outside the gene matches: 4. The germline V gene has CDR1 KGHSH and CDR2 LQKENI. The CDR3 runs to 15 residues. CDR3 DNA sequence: TGTGCCAGCTCACCTATAAGCGGGAGCTACAATGAGCAGTTCTTC. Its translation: CASSPISGSYNEQFF.

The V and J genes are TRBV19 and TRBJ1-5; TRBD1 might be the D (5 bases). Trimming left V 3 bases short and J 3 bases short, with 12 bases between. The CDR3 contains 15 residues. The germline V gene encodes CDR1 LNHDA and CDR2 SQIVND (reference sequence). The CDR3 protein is CASSMMGVFNQPQHF. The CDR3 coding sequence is TGTGCCAGTAGTATGATGGGGGTCTTCAATCAGCCCCAGCATTTT.

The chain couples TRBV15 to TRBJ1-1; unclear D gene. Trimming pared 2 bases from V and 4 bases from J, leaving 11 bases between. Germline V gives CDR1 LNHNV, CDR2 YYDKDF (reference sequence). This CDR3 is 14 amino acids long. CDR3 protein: CATSRPTGLTEAFF. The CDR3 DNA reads TGTGCCACCAGCAGACCCACGGGTCTCACTGAAGCTTTCTTT.

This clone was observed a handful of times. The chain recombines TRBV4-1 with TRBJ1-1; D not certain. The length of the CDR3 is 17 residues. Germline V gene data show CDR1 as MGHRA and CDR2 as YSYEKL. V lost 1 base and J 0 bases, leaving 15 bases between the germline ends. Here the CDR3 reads CASSQVDLGFMNTEAFF. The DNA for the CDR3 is TGCGCCAGCAGCCAAGTAGACCTGGGTTTCATGAACACTGAAGCTTTCTTT.

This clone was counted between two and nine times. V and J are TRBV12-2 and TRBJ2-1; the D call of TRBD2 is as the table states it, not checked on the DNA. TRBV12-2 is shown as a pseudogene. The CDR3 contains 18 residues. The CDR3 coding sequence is TGTGCAAGTCGCTTAGCCAGTGGGATAACGGGGGGTAGTCATGAGCAGTTCTTC. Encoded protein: CASRLASGITGGSHEQFF.

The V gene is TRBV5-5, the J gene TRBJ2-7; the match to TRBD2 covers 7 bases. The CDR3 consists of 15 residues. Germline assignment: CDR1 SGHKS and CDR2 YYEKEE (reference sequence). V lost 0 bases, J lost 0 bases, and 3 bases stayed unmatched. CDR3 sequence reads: CASSLAGGGSYEQYF. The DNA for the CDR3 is TGTGCCAGCAGCTTGGCGGGCGGGGGCTCCTACGAGCAGTACTTC.

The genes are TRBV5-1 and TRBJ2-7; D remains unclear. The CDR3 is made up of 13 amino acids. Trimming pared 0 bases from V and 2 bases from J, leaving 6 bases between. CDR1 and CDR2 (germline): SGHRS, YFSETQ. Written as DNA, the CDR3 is TGCGCCAGCAGCTTGGAACTCACCTACGAGCAGTACTTC. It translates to CASSLELTYEQYF. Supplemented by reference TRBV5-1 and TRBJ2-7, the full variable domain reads KAGVTQTPRYLIKTRGQQVTLSCSPISGHRSVSWYQQTPGQGLQFLFEYFSETQRNKGNFPGRFSGRQFSNSRSEMNVSTLELGDSALYLCASSLELTYEQYFGPGTRLTVT.

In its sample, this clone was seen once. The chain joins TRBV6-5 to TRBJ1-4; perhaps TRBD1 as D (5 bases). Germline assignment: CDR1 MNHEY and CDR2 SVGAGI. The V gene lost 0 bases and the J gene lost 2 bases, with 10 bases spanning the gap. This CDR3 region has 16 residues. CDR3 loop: CASSYSPRATNEKLFF. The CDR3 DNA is TGTGCCAGCAGTTACTCCCCCAGGGCTACTAATGAAAAACTGTTTTTT.

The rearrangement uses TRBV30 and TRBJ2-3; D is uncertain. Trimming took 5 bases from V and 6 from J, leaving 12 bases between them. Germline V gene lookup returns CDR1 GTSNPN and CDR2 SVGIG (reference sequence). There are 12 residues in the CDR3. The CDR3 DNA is TGTGCCTGGCTTAGAAAGGCGGATACGCAGTATTTT. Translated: CAWLRKADTQYF.